This TCR beta chain is from a study of human T cells and chemical hapten exposure. The study's findings and limits: The study found that DPC sensitization did not change TCRs above 1 in 1000 frequency.

Germline V gene data show CDR1 as SGHTA and CDR2 as FQGNSA. V lost 2 bases, J lost 9 bases, and 8 bases lay in between. This CDR3 has 12 amino acids. Details on this clonotype: The target antigen is unknown.

The time point denotes: patch test 2, 6 weeks after DPC sensitization. Documented treatment: therapeutic diphenylcyclopropenone sensitization with weekly scalp DPC. Patients had alopecia, were aged 18 to 70, and were not pregnant. TCRdb re-called the RACE reads through MiXCR, storing one row per CDR3 protein. The sample lists about 110,000 distinct CDR3 sequences, roughly a tenth occurring once. This sequence was found in a woman between 35 and 50 years old with alopecia areata. Some clones in this sample may be carry-over from other donors' samples. The chain has TRBV7-2 and TRBJ2-1; D ambiguous. The material sequenced was whole blood, taken in connection with sensitization to the hapten diphenylcyclopropenone (DPC). CDR3 bases: TGTGCCAGCAGCTTAAGGGCCCGTGAGCAGTTCTTC. As protein: CASSLRAREQFF.